One sample yielded the 30 T cell receptor beta chains listed below, sequenced in a study of identical twins. MiXCR was run by TCRdb on the 5' RACE reads, yielding one entry per CDR3 protein. The sample shows around 280,000 distinct CDR3 sequences, under 9% of them seen only once. These data were also filed under a second study, of yellow fever vaccine responses in identical twins.

Sample: memory (CD45RO+) T cells sorted from blood. Receptors originate from a woman younger than 35 in good health.

The table lists this clonotype with a few counts. The rearrangement uses TRBV10-2 and TRBJ1-2; TRBD1 agrees at 8 bases. J was trimmed by 4 bases and V by 3 bases; bases with no gene match: 1. The germline CDR1 and CDR2 sequences are WSHSY and SAAADI. The CDR3 sequence is 13 residues long. DNA of the CDR3: TGCGCCAGCAGTGAAGGGACAGGCTATGGCTACACCTTC. As protein: CASSEGTGYGYTF.

This clonotype was detected only a few times. This chain connects TRBV12-3 or TRBV12-4 to TRBJ1-5, with a possible D match to TRBD1 (6 bases). V lost 3 bases to trimming and J lost 5 bases, with 8 bases between them. The CDR3 has 13 residues. CDR3 protein: CASSFPGDQPQHF. The CDR3 coding sequence is TGTGCCAGCAGTTTTCCAGGGGATCAGCCCCAGCATTTT.

The V call is TRBV6-1, the J call TRBJ1-5; D call uncertain. Germline assignment: CDR1 MNHNS and CDR2 SASEGT. V lost 2 bases, J lost 1 base, and 9 bases lay in between. This CDR3 has 15 amino acids. The DNA of the CDR3 is TGTGCCAGCAGTGAATTAGGCCCGAGCAATCAGCCCCAGCATTTT. Protein product: CASSELGPSNQPQHF.

J is TRBJ2-4 and V is TRBV27; D uncertain. The CDR3 totals 16 residues. Trimming removed 8 bases at V and 0 bases at J, with 17 bases between. Looked up from germline, CDR1 is MNHEY and CDR2 is SMNVEV (reference sequence). The CDR3 loop reads CASAGSSELAKNIQYF. The DNA for the CDR3 is TGTGCCAGCGCTGGCTCCAGCGAGTTAGCCAAAAACATTCAGTACTTC.

The genes are TRBV6-1 and TRBJ2-1, with D perhaps matching TRBD2 (6 bases). The length of the CDR3 is 16 residues. Trimming left V 5 bases short and J 6 bases short, with 20 bases between. Germline lookup yields CDR1 MNHNS and CDR2 SASEGT. CDR3 amino acids: CASSRKGGSITNEQFF. CDR3 coding DNA: TGTGCCAGCAGTAGGAAGGGAGGTTCTATTACCAATGAGCAGTTCTTC.

The rearrangement links TRBV29-1 to TRBJ2-7; D gene unclear. The CDR3 length is 13 residues. Germline V gene lookup returns CDR1 SQVTM and CDR2 ANQGSEA. V was shortened by 2 bases and J by 2 bases, with 10 bases between the two germline ends. In DNA form, the CDR3 reads TGCAGCGTTGAACCCATAAACACCTACGAGCAGTACTTC. Translation gives CSVEPINTYEQYF.

This clonotype was seen only a few times. This rearrangement joins TRBV18 to TRBJ2-7; a possible D gene is TRBD1 (6 bases). The CDR3 runs 13 residues. The V end lost 2 bases, the J end lost 6 bases, and 11 bases lay between the germline ends. Germline V gene sequence: CDR1 KGHSH, CDR2 LQKENI. The DNA of the CDR3 is TGTGCCAGCTCACCATCGACAGGTTCCGAGCAGTACGTC. This encodes CASSPSTGSEQYV.

The J gene is TRBJ2-7, the V gene TRBV5-1; 11 nucleotides align to TRBD2. V trimming: 2 bases; J trimming: 4 bases; junction bases outside the gene matches: 5. The CDR3 length is 15 residues. The germline V gene encodes CDR1 SGHRS and CDR2 YFSETQ. The CDR3 loop is CASSLSTSGVYEQYF. The CDR3 DNA follows: TGCGCCAGCAGCTTATCGACTAGCGGGGTATACGAGCAGTACTTC.

This clonotype was recorded a few times. The chain is built from TRBV29-1 and TRBJ1-2; D possibly corresponds to TRBD1 (5 bases). The CDR3 loop spans 13 amino acids. V lost 6 bases and J lost 4, with 15 bases in between. Per germline, CDR1 SQVTM and CDR2 ANQGSEA. The CDR3 reads CSVVQARGYGYTF. CDR3 DNA: TGCAGCGTCGTACAGGCCCGGGGCTATGGCTACACCTTC.

This clonotype was found a few times. The chain joins TRBV11-2 to TRBJ1-6; no reliable D call. Germline CDR1 SGHAT, CDR2 FQNNGV. The CDR3 sequence is 18 residues long. V was clipped by 5 bases and J by 5 bases, with 22 bases between them. The CDR3 coding sequence is TGTGCCAGCAGCCCGCGAAGGGTCTCTTACTTGGATAATTCACCCCTCCACTTT. Amino acids: CASSPRRVSYLDNSPLHF.

The rearrangement links TRBV9 to TRBJ2-5, with 7 bases identical to TRBD1. This CDR3 comprises 15 residues. In germline, CDR1 is SGDLS, CDR2 YYNGEE. Trimming at V came to 4 bases and at J to 4 bases, leaving 10 bases not matched to a gene. In DNA form, the CDR3 reads TGTGCCAGCAGCTCCACAGACAGGGTCATAGAGACCCAGTACTTC. Translation: CASSSTDRVIETQYF.

This clonotype has at least ten counts. The chain combines TRBV6-5 with TRBJ1-1, with 7 nucleotides matching TRBD1. With V trimmed by 6 bases and J by 7 bases, 5 bases remained unmatched. The germline CDR1 and CDR2 sequences are MNHEY and SVGAGI. The length of the CDR3 is 12 residues. CDR3 loop: CASSPRTGEAFF. Written as DNA, the CDR3 is TGTGCCAGCAGCCCCCGGACAGGTGAAGCTTTCTTT.

This clonotype was seen many times. This chain joins TRBV27 and TRBJ2-7; 7 nucleotides agree with TRBD2. The J segment lost 2 bases and the V segment lost 5 bases, leaving 6 bases of the junction unmatched. The CDR3 is 14 residues long. Per the germline V gene, CDR1 is MNHEY and CDR2 is SMNVEV (reference sequence). The DNA of the CDR3 is TGTGCCAGCAGTCCGCCGGGACTACCCTACGAGCAGTACTTC. Residues: CASSPPGLPYEQYF.

In its sample, this clonotype was seen many times. This chain joins TRBV27 and TRBJ1-2, with a possible D match to TRBD1 (6 bases). The germline V and J ends were trimmed by 3 bases and 7 bases, with 12 bases remaining between them. The CDR3 consists of 13 residues. Germline V CDR1 and CDR2: MNHEY, SMNVEV (reference sequence). The CDR3 DNA follows: TGTGCCAGCAGTTTCGCGGGGGGCCTTGGCTACACCTTC. It specifies CASSFAGGLGYTF.

Concerning this clonotype: Germline and junction disagree at one end, which may indicate a read error. The DNA for the CDR3 is TGTGCCAGCAGTCCGCCGACAGGTTCGAACACTGAAGTTTTCTTT. Residues: CASSPPTGSNTEVFF. This chain joins TRBV28 and TRBJ1-1; D might be TRBD1 (6 bases). Germline lookup yields CDR1 MDHEN and CDR2 SYDVKM. CDR3 length: 15 amino acids.

The V and J genes are TRBV5-1 and TRBJ2-5; no clear D. CDR1 and CDR2 from the germline V gene are SGHRS and YFSETQ. This CDR3 has 15 amino acids. V was trimmed by 0 bases and J by 5 bases, leaving 14 bases between them. CDR3 protein: CASSLGRASAETQYF. DNA for the CDR3: TGCGCCAGCAGCTTGGGACGGGCAAGCGCGGAGACCCAGTACTTC.

This clonotype was seen a few times. The chain has TRBV5-6 and TRBJ2-5; D not resolved. The CDR3 extends over 15 amino acids. The V gene's germline CDR1 is SGHDT and CDR2 YYEEEE. Trimming cost V 2 bases and J 2 bases, with 13 bases left between them. CDR3 coding DNA: TGTGCCAGCAGCTTTTCTCCGGGCTCGCAAGAGACCCAGTACTTC. It encodes CASSFSPGSQETQYF. The variable domain in full, with the rest retrieved from reference TRBV5-6 and TRBJ2-5, is DAGVTQSPTHLIKTRGQQVTLRCSPKSGHDTVSWYQQALGQGPQFIFQYYEEEERQRGNFPDRFSGHQFPNYSSELNVNALLLGDSALYLCASSFSPGSQETQYFGPGTRLLVL.

This clonotype was detected ten times or more. The CDR3 nucleotides are TGCGCCAGCAGCGAGGGGGGGGCCCTAAGCACTGAAGCTTTCTTT. Translating it yields CASSEGGALSTEAFF. The chain carries TRBV5-1 and TRBJ1-1, with D maybe TRBD1 (6 bases). CDR1 and CDR2 (germline): SGHRS, YFSETQ. CDR3 length equals 15 residues. Trimming stripped 4 bases from V and 4 bases from J, with 17 bases between.

Only a few counts were recorded for this clonotype. V usage is TRBV7-3 and J usage is TRBJ2-1; TRBD1 or TRBD2 may be the D gene (5 bases each). V shed 4 bases and J shed 5 bases, with 15 bases lying between them. Germline V lookup: CDR1 SGHTA, CDR2 FQGTGA. This CDR3 spans 15 amino acids. The CDR3 bases are TGTGCCAGCAGCTCTTACCGGGACCACGACAATGAGCAGTTCTTC. Its translation: CASSSYRDHDNEQFF.

The gene calls are TRBV28 and TRBJ2-7; TRBD2 matches at 9 bases. The V gene's germline CDR1 is MDHEN and CDR2 SYDVKM. J was trimmed by 2 bases and V by 6 bases; bases with no gene match: 8. This CDR3 is built from 15 residues. Here the CDR3 reads CASRKGLAGAYEQYF. The CDR3 DNA reads TGTGCCAGCAGGAAGGGACTAGCCGGCGCCTACGAGCAGTACTTC.

The V and J genes are TRBV28 and TRBJ2-5, with a possible D match to TRBD1 (5 bases). This CDR3 is 15 amino acids long. The V end was cut by 3 bases, the J end by 5 bases, with 16 bases between. The germline V gene has CDR1 MDHEN and CDR2 SYDVKM. CDR3 DNA sequence: TGTGCCAGCAGTTTGCAAGGGGATCGGAGTGAGACCCAGTACTTC. Amino acids: CASSLQGDRSETQYF.

This clonotype has a count of ten or more. The V call is TRBV24-1, the J call TRBJ2-7; 8 bases match TRBD1. Trimming cost V 2 bases and J 4 bases; bases outside gene matches: 3. Looked up from germline, CDR1 is KGHDR and CDR2 is SFDVKD. CDR3 length: 14 amino acids. CDR3 residues: CATSDSGTGYEQYF. The CDR3 DNA reads TGTGCCACCAGTGATTCCGGGACAGGTTACGAGCAGTACTTC.

The genes are TRBV5-6 and TRBJ2-1; 8 bases are a match to TRBD2. Trimming at V came to 7 bases and at J to 8 bases, leaving 17 bases not matched to a gene. CDR1 is SGHDT and CDR2 is YYEEEE in the germline V gene. CDR3 size: 16 residues. CDR3 sequence (DNA): TGTGCCAGCGGCCGTTTGACGGGAGGGCTTCGGCATGAGCAGTTCTTC. Translation: CASGRLTGGLRHEQFF. Full variable domain (rest looked up from reference TRBV5-6 and TRBJ2-1): DAGVTQSPTHLIKTRGQQVTLRCSPKSGHDTVSWYQQALGQGPQFIFQYYEEEERQRGNFPDRFSGHQFPNYSSELNVNALLLGDSALYLCASGRLTGGLRHEQFFGPGTRLTVL.

This clonotype was found a few times. The chain is built from TRBV20-1 and TRBJ1-6; TRBD1 is a possible D gene (5 bases). The V end lost 2 bases, the J end lost 3 bases, and 14 bases lay between the germline ends. Germline lookup yields CDR1 DFQATT and CDR2 SNEGSKA (reference sequence). This CDR3 region has 16 residues. The CDR3 nucleotides are TGCAGTGCTAGACTCTCCACCGGGGGCTATAATTCACCCCTCCACTTT. It yields the protein CSARLSTGGYNSPLHF.

This clonotype was seen repeatedly, ten times or more. This chain uses TRBV20-1 with TRBJ1-2; D may be TRBD1 (6 bases). V was trimmed by 6 bases and J by 1 base, leaving 15 bases between them. From germline, CDR1 is DFQATT and CDR2 SNEGSKA (reference sequence). CDR3 length equals 14 residues. CDR3 sequence reads: CSAYRQAFNYGYTF. As DNA, the CDR3 is TGCAGTGCCTACCGACAGGCCTTTAACTATGGCTACACCTTC.

This clonotype has ten or more counts. The rearrangement uses TRBV4-2 and TRBJ2-3; no clear D. The CDR3 consists of 14 residues. Germline V lookup: CDR1 LGHNA, CDR2 YNFKEQ. V lost 2 bases to trimming and J lost 2 bases, with 8 bases between them. The CDR3 sequence: CASSQKDHTDTQYF. CDR3 DNA: TGTGCCAGCAGCCAAAAGGACCACACAGATACGCAGTATTTT.

The chain links TRBV20-1 to TRBJ2-3; 7 nucleotides align to TRBD1. This CDR3 comprises 12 residues. The junction had 1 base not matched to a gene; V was cut back by 3 bases and J by 4 bases. Germline V gene data show CDR1 as DFQATT and CDR2 as SNEGSKA (reference sequence). CDR3 loop: CSASTGADTQYF. For the CDR3, the DNA is TGCAGTGCTAGCACAGGGGCAGATACGCAGTATTTT.

This clonotype was recorded a few times. The chain links TRBV3-1 to TRBJ2-4; 8 nucleotides line up with TRBD2. J gave up 6 bases and V 1 base, and 5 bases lay outside the gene matches. CDR1 and CDR2 (germline): LGHDT, YNNKEL (reference sequence). The CDR3 loop spans 15 amino acids. Here the CDR3 reads CASSQVGTRGNIQYF. The CDR3, as DNA: TGTGCCAGCAGCCAAGTCGGGACTAGGGGAAACATTCAGTACTTC.

Many counts were recorded for this clonotype. The J gene is TRBJ2-3, the V gene TRBV24-1; D call uncertain. Trimming pared 0 bases from V and 4 bases from J, leaving 10 bases between. The germline gives CDR1 KGHDR, CDR2 SFDVKD. The CDR3 is 15 residues long. The CDR3 here is CATSDLLDQADTQYF. As DNA, the CDR3 is TGTGCCACCAGTGATTTGCTGGACCAGGCAGATACGCAGTATTTT.

This clonotype was seen at least ten times. The J gene is TRBJ2-1, the V gene TRBV10-3, with D perhaps matching TRBD2 (5 bases). Trimming pared 0 bases from V and 8 bases from J, leaving 17 bases between. The length of the CDR3 is 16 residues. Germline V gene lookup returns CDR1 ENHRY and CDR2 SYGVKD. The CDR3 is CAISESRGAPTDEQFF. CDR3 in DNA: TGTGCCATCAGTGAGTCCCGGGGAGCTCCTACGGATGAGCAGTTCTTC.